The 20 T cell receptor beta chains reported below all come from one sample, sequenced in a study of OX40 agonist ivuxolimab in advanced cancers. Assay used: immunoSEQ multiplex PCR; TCRdb lists only in-frame clones, some missing. The sample lists tens of thousands of clones, less than 95% seen once, with less than 0.35% in the top ten. Sequences were derived from CD4+ or CD8+ T cells sorted from blood, sampled in a trial of the OX40 agonist ivuxolimab. The receptors were gathered from an adult with an advanced solid tumor such as melanoma, head and neck, liver or kidney cancer.

The chain combines TRBV9 with TRBJ2-3; D may match TRBD1 or TRBD2 (5 bases each). The CDR3 contains 15 residues. The germline V gene encodes CDR1 SGDLS and CDR2 YYNGEE. Trimming removed 5 bases from V and 2 bases from J, with 15 bases in between. The CDR3 is CASRASGGSTDTQYF. The CDR3 DNA follows: TGTGCCAGCAGGGCCTCTGGGGGTTCCACAGATACGCAGTATTTT.

This chain uses TRBV10-3 with TRBJ2-5; D gene ambiguous. There are 12 residues in the CDR3. V lost 3 bases and J lost 4, with 6 bases in between. Germline V lookup: CDR1 ENHRY, CDR2 SYGVKD. CDR3 sequence: CAISERSETQYF. The CDR3 coding sequence is TGTGCCATCAGTGAAAGGTCAGAGACCCAGTACTTC.

This rearrangement joins TRBV29-1 to TRBJ2-1, with D perhaps matching TRBD1 (6 bases). This CDR3 contains 12 residues. The V and J ends lost 7 bases and 5 bases respectively, with 12 bases between them. The germline V gene encodes CDR1 SQVTM and CDR2 ANQGSEA. CDR3 sequence reads: CSADRYDNEQFF. As DNA, the CDR3 is TGCAGCGCTGACAGGTACGACAATGAGCAGTTCTTC.

The chain employs TRBV6-1 and TRBJ1-2; TRBD1 matches 9 bases. With V trimmed by 5 bases and J by 6 bases, 4 bases remained unmatched. CDR3 length: 13 amino acids. Germline values: CDR1 MNHNS, CDR2 SASEGT. CDR3 DNA: TGTGCCAGCAGTCTCGACAGGGGGGATGGCTACACCTTC. Protein sequence: CASSLDRGDGYTF.

The gene calls are TRBV6-6 and TRBJ2-1; D is possibly TRBD2 (6 bases). Deletions cut 6 bases from V and 9 bases from J, with 24 bases between. Germline values: CDR1 MNHNY, CDR2 SVGAGI (reference sequence). The CDR3 covers 16 residues. The CDR3: CASRYSAGQEGPEQFF. The CDR3 bases are TGTGCCAGCAGATATAGCGCGGGGCAGGAAGGGCCTGAGCAGTTCTTC.

The chain carries TRBV19 and TRBJ1-1; tentative D call: TRBD1 (6 bases). Trimming shortened V by 7 bases and J by 1 base, and 10 bases separated the two germline ends. Germline V CDR1 and CDR2: LNHDA, SQIVND (reference sequence). The CDR3 has 13 residues. The CDR3 sequence is CASIPTGNTEAFF. The CDR3 coding sequence is TGTGCCAGTATTCCGACAGGGAACACTGAAGCTTTCTTT.

V gene TRBV6-5 combines with J gene TRBJ2-5; D ambiguous. CDR1 MNHEY and CDR2 SVGAGI come from the germline V gene. The CDR3 totals 12 residues. V dropped 7 bases and J dropped 5 bases, with 11 bases sitting between them. The DNA for the CDR3 is TGTGCCAGCACTGCCGAGTCCGAGACCCAGTACTTC. The encoded protein is CASTAESETQYF.

This sequence joins TRBV4-1 and TRBJ1-5, with TRBD1 matching 7 bases. With 4 bases clipped from V and 5 bases from J, the junction kept 5 bases outside the gene matches. This CDR3 contains 14 residues. Germline values: CDR1 MGHRA, CDR2 YSYEKL. The CDR3 DNA follows: TGCGCCAGCAGCCTTCGACAGGGAGATCAGCCCCAGCATTTT. Translated: CASSLRQGDQPQHF.

V usage is TRBV6-6 and J usage is TRBJ2-7; D call uncertain. Germline loops: CDR1 MNHNY, CDR2 SVGAGI (reference sequence). The V end was cut by 0 bases, the J end by 2 bases, with 8 bases between. The CDR3 has 14 residues. The CDR3 DNA is TGTGCCAGCAGTTACTCGATTGGAGCCTACGAGCAGTACGTC. Translating it yields CASSYSIGAYEQYV.

This chain links TRBV18 with TRBJ1-1; D is possibly TRBD1 (6 bases). Germline CDR1 is KGHSH and CDR2 is LQKENI. Trimming removed 5 bases from V and 14 bases from J, with 15 bases in between. The CDR3 runs 11 residues. CDR3 sequence: CASSAQGRAFF. For the CDR3, the DNA is TGTGCCAGCTCAGCACAGGGACGGGCCTTCTTT.

The V and J genes are TRBV5-8 and TRBJ2-1; 9 nucleotides line up with TRBD2. V was clipped by 3 bases and J by 0 bases; unmatched bases: 1. CDR3 length equals 15 residues. Germline loops: CDR1 SGHTS, CDR2 YDEGEE. The CDR3 sequence is CASSSSGISYNEQFF. The CDR3 region has the DNA TGTGCCAGCAGCTCTAGCGGGATCTCCTACAATGAGCAGTTCTTC.

The chain combines TRBV7-8 with TRBJ1-5, with 7 bases identical to TRBD1. Germline values: CDR1 SGHVS, CDR2 FQNEAQ. The CDR3 is 14 amino acids. Trimming at V came to 5 bases and at J to 2 bases, leaving 3 bases not matched to a gene. The CDR3 DNA reads as TGTGCCAGCAGCGTCGACAGGGGCAATCAGCCCCAGCATTTT. It codes for CASSVDRGNQPQHF.

The chain recombines TRBV14 with TRBJ1-6; D remains ambiguous. Germline V gene lookup returns CDR1 SGHDN and CDR2 FVKESK. The CDR3 covers 15 residues. Trimming shortened V by 3 bases and J by 0 bases, and 6 bases separated the two germline ends. DNA of the CDR3: TGTGCCAGCAGCCAGGGGAGCTCCTATAATTCACCCCTCCACTTT. Amino acids: CASSQGSSYNSPLHF. The full variable domain, completed using reference TRBV14 and TRBJ1-6, is EAGVTQFPSHSVIEKGQTVTLRCDPISGHDNLYWYRRVMGKEIKFLLHFVKESKQDESGMPNNRFLAERTGGTYSTLKVQPAELEDSGVYFCASSQGSSYNSPLHFGNGTRLTVT.

V usage is TRBV19 and J usage is TRBJ1-2; tentative D call: TRBD1 (6 bases). The CDR3 length is 14 residues. V was clipped by 8 bases and J by 0 bases, with 13 bases between them. Germline lookup yields CDR1 LNHDA and CDR2 SQIVND (reference sequence). The CDR3 is CASGPQGPNYGYTF. In DNA form, the CDR3 reads TGTGCCAGTGGGCCACAGGGACCTAACTATGGCTACACCTTC.

The chain couples TRBV6-6 to TRBJ1-4; D gene uncertain. There are 16 residues in the CDR3. The V end lost 0 bases, the J end lost 4 bases, and 12 bases lay between the germline ends. The V gene's germline CDR1 is MNHNY and CDR2 SVGAGI (reference sequence). CDR3 loop: CASSYSTRGYNEKLFF. Here the CDR3 DNA reads TGTGCCAGCAGTTACTCGACCCGGGGATATAATGAAAAACTGTTTTTT.

This chain uses TRBV18 with TRBJ2-2, with no clear D. CDR3 size: 16 residues. CDR1 KGHSH and CDR2 LQKENI come from the germline V gene. The V and J ends lost 2 bases and 0 bases respectively, with 10 bases between them. CDR3: CASSPFPGSNTGELFF. CDR3 in DNA: TGTGCCAGCTCACCATTCCCGGGTTCGAACACCGGGGAGCTGTTTTTT.

The chain has TRBV19 and TRBJ1-2; possibly TRBD1 for D (5 bases). The V gene's germline CDR1 is LNHDA and CDR2 SQIVND (reference sequence). The length of the CDR3 is 15 residues. V lost 1 base, J lost 1 base, and 10 bases lay in between. CDR3: CASSIVGGGNYGYTF. The CDR3 DNA reads as TGTGCCAGTAGTATAGTTGGGGGAGGTAACTATGGCTACACCTTC.

The CDR3 region has the DNA TGTGCCAGCAGCACAGGACTAGCGAGAGATACGCAGTATTTT. Protein product: CASSTGLARDTQYF. The chain links TRBV11-3 to TRBJ2-3, with 9 bases lining up with TRBD2. V shed 5 bases and J 5 bases; nucleotides not matched to a gene: 5. Looked up from germline, CDR1 is SGHNT and CDR2 is YENEEA. CDR3 length equals 14 residues.

The chain recombines TRBV27 with TRBJ2-1; 9 bases line up with TRBD2. The CDR3 totals 12 residues. CDR1 and CDR2 from the germline V gene are MNHEY and SMNVEV (reference sequence). The J segment lost 13 bases and the V segment lost 6 bases, leaving 7 bases of the junction unmatched. This CDR3 is CASRSIAGAQFF. CDR3 in DNA: TGTGCCAGCAGATCAATAGCGGGGGCCCAGTTCTTC.

The CDR3 protein is CANAPNTGADSPLHF. In DNA form, the CDR3 reads TGTGCCAACGCTCCCAATACAGGGGCAGATTCACCCCTCCACTTT. The rearrangement links TRBV6-1 to TRBJ1-6, with 7 bases lining up with TRBD1. There are 15 residues in the CDR3. Trimming cost V 10 bases and J 8 bases; bases outside gene matches: 14. Germline V lookup: CDR1 MNHNS, CDR2 SASEGT.